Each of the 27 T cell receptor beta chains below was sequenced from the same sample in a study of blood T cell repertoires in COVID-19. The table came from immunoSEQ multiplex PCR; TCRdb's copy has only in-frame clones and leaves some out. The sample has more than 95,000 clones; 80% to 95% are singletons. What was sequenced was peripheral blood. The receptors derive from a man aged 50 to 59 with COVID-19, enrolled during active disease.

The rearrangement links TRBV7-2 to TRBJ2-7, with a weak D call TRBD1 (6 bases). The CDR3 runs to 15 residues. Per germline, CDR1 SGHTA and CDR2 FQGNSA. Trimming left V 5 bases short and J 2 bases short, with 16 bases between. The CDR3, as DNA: TGTGCCAGCAGCCCCAACAGGGCGATTACCTACGAGCAGTACTTC. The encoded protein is CASSPNRAITYEQYF.

This chain's CDR3 is CASSGAPAGSTDTQYF. The DNA of the CDR3 is TGCGCCAGCAGTGGAGCCCCAGCGGGGTCCACAGATACGCAGTATTTT. This chain connects TRBV10-1 to TRBJ2-3, with 7 bases aligning to TRBD2. The CDR3 extends over 16 amino acids. Looked up from germline, CDR1 is WNHNN and CDR2 is SYGVQD (reference sequence). V lost 4 bases, J lost 2 bases, and 9 bases stayed unmatched.

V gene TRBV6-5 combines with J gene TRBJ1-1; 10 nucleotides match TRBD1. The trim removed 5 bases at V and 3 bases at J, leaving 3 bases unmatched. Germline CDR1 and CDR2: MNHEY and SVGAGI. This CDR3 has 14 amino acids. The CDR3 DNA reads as TGTGCCAGCAGTCGACAGGGGGCGCACACTGAAGCTTTCTTT. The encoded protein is CASSRQGAHTEAFF.

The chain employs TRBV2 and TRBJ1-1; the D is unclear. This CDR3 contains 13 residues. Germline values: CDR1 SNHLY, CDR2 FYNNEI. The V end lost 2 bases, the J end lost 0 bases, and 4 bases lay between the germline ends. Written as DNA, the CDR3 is TGTGCCAGCAGTGAATTAGTGAACACTGAAGCTTTCTTT. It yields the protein CASSELVNTEAFF.

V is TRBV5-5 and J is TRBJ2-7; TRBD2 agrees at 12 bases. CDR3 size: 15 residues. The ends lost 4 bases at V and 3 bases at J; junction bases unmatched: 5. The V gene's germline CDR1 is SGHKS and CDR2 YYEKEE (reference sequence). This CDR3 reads CASSPGLAGVYEQYV. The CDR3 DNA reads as TGTGCCAGCAGCCCGGGACTAGCGGGCGTCTACGAGCAGTACGTC.

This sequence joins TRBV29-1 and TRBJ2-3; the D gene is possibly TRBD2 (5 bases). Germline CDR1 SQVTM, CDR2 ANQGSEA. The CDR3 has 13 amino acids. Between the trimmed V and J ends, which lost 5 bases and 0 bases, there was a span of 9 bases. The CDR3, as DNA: TGCAGCGTTAACGGGGAGAGCACAGATACGCAGTATTTT. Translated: CSVNGESTDTQYF.

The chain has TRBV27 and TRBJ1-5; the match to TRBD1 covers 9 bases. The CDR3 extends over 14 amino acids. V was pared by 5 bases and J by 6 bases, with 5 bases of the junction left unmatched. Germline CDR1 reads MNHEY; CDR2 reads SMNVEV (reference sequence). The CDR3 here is CASSPDRGSQPQHF. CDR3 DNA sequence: TGTGCCAGCAGTCCTGACAGGGGGAGTCAGCCCCAGCATTTT.

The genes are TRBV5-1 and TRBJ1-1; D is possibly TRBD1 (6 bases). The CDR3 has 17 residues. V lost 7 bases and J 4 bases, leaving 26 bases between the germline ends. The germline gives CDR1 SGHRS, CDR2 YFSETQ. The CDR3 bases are TGCGCCAGCTTCCGGGGGGCCGAGTGGTTTTCGGTCACTGAAGCTTTCTTT. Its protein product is CASFRGAEWFSVTEAFF.

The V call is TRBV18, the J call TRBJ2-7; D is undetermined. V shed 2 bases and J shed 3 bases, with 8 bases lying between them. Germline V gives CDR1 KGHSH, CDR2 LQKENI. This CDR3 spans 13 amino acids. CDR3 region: CASSPGLDYEQYF. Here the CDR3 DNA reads TGTGCCAGCTCACCAGGGCTGGACTACGAGCAGTACTTC.

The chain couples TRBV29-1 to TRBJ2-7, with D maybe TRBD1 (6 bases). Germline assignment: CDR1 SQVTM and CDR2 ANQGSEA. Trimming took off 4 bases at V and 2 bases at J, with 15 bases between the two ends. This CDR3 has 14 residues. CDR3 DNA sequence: TGCAGCGTTGTAACGGGACACGGTACCTACGAGCAGTACTTC. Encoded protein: CSVVTGHGTYEQYF.

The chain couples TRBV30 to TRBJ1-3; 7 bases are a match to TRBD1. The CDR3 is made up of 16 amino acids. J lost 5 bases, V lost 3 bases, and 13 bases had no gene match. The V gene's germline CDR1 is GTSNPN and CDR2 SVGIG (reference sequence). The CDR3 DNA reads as TGTGCCTGGAGATCCCCCCAGGGGGGCTGGAGAAACACCATATATTTT. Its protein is CAWRSPQGGWRNTIYF.

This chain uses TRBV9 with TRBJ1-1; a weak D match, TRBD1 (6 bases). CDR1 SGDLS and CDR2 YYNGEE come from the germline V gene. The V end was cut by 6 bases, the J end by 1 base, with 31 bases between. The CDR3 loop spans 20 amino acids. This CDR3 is CASTPGGTSSLGEGNTEAFF. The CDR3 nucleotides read TGTGCCAGCACCCCGGGGGGGACATCCTCGTTGGGAGAGGGGAACACTGAAGCTTTCTTT. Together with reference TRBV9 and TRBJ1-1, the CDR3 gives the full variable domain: DSGVTQTPKHLITATGQRVTLRCSPRSGDLSVYWYQQSLDQGLQFLIQYYNGEERAKGNILERFSAQQFPDLHSELNLSSLELGDSALYFCASTPGGTSSLGEGNTEAFFGQGTRLTVV.

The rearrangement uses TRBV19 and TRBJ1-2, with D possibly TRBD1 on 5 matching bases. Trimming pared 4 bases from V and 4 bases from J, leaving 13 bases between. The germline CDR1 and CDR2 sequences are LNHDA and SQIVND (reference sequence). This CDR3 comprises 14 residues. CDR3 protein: CASSTLTVVYGYTF. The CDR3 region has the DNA TGTGCCAGTAGTACTCTGACAGTCGTCTATGGCTACACCTTC.

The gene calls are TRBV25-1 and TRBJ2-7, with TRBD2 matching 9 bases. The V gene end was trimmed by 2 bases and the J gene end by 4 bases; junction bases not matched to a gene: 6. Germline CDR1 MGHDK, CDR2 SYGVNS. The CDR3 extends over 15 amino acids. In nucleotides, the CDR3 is TGTGCCAGCAGTGAAAGAGCGGGAGGCGTATACGAGCAGTACTTC. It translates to CASSERAGGVYEQYF.

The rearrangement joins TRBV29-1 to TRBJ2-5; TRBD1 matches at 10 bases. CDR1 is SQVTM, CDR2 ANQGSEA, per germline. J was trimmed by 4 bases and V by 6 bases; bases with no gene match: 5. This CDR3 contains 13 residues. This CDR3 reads CSVATGGLETQYF. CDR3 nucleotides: TGCAGCGTGGCGACAGGGGGCCTAGAGACCCAGTACTTC.

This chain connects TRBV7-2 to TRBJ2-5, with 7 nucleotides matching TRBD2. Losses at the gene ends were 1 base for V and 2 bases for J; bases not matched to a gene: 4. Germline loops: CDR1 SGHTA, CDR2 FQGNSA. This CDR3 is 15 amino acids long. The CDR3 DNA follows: TGTGCCAGCAGCTTAGGGGGACTACTACAAGAGACCCAGTACTTC. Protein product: CASSLGGLLQETQYF.

CDR3 nucleotides: TGCGCCAGCAGTGAGTCGAGTTGGTCTAACTATGGCTACACCTTC. It codes for CASSESSWSNYGYTF. The rearrangement links TRBV10-2 to TRBJ1-2, with unresolved D. The CDR3 consists of 15 residues. Germline V gene sequence: CDR1 WSHSY, CDR2 SAAADI. V gave up 0 bases and J gave up 0 bases, with 8 bases separating them.

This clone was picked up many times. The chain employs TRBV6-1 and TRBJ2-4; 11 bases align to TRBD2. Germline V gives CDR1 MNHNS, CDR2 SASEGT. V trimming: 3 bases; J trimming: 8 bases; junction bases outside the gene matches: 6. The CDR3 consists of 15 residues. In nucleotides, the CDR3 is TGTGCCAGCAGTGATCTAGCGGGAGGTCGAGACATTCAGTACTTC. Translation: CASSDLAGGRDIQYF.

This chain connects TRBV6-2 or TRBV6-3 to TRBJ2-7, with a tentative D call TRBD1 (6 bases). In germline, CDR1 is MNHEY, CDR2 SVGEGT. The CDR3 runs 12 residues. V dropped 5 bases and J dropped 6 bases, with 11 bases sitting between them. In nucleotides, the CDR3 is TGTGCCAGCAGTCCCCAGGGGCGCGAGCAGTACTTC. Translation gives CASSPQGREQYF.

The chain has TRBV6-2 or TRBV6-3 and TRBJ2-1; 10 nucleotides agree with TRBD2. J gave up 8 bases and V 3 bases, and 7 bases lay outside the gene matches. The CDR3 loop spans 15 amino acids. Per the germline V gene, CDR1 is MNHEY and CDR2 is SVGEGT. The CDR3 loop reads CASSYGAGGPDEQFF. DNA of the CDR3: TGTGCCAGCAGTTATGGAGCGGGAGGGCCAGATGAGCAGTTCTTC.

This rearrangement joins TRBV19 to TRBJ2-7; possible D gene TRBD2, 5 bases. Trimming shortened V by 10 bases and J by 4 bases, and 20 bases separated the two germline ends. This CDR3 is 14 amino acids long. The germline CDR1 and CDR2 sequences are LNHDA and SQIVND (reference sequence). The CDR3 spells CATLLGEFGYEQYV. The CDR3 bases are TGTGCCACCCTTCTCGGGGAGTTTGGTTACGAGCAGTACGTC.

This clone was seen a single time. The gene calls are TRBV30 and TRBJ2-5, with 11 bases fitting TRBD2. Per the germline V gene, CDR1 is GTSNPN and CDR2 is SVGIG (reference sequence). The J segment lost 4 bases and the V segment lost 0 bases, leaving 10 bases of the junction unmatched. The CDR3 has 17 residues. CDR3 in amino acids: CAWSVGIAGGPGETQYF. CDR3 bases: TGTGCCTGGAGTGTGGGAATAGCGGGAGGGCCGGGAGAGACCCAGTACTTC. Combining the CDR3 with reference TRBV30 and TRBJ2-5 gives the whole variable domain SQTIHQWPATLVQPVGSPLSLECTVEGTSNPNLYWYRQAAGRGLQLLFYSVGIGQISSEVPQNLSASRPQDRQFILSSKKLLLSDSGFYLCAWSVGIAGGPGETQYFGPGTRLLVL.

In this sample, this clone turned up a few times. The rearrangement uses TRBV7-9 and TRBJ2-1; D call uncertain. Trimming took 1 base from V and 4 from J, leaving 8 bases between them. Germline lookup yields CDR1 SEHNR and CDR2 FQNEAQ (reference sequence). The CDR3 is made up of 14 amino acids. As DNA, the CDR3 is TGTGCCAGCAGCTTAGTGGCGGAGTACAATGAGCAGTTCTTC. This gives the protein CASSLVAEYNEQFF.

CDR3 sequence (DNA): TGTGCCAGTGCGGAGAGGGTCCCACCCTACGAGCAGTACTTC. Translating it yields CASAERVPPYEQYF. This rearrangement joins TRBV28 to TRBJ2-7, with D perhaps TRBD2 (5 bases). CDR1 MDHEN and CDR2 SYDVKM come from the germline V gene. This CDR3 has 14 residues. The V and J ends lost 9 bases and 2 bases respectively, with 17 bases between them.

The CDR3 loop is CASSVDIAGTIYF. The DNA for the CDR3 is TGTGCCAGCAGCGTAGATATCGCGGGCACCATATATTTT. The gene calls are TRBV9 and TRBJ1-3; D is ambiguous. V was trimmed by 0 bases and J by 9 bases, leaving 10 bases between them. Germline CDR1 is SGDLS and CDR2 is YYNGEE. This CDR3 is 13 amino acids long.

For the CDR3, the DNA is TGTGCCAGTAAAACGGGGACAGATACGCAGTATTTT. This codes for CASKTGTDTQYF. The chain couples TRBV25-1 to TRBJ2-3; TRBD2 might be the D (5 bases). CDR1 is MGHDK and CDR2 is SYGVNS in the germline V gene. The CDR3 length is 12 residues. The germline V and J ends were trimmed by 9 bases and 3 bases, with 10 bases remaining between them.

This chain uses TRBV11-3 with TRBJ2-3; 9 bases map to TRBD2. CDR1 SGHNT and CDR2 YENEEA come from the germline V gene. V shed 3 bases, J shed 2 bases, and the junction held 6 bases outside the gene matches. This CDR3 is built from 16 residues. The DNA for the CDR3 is TGTGCCAGCAGCTTCTCGGCGGGAGGGGCCACAGATACGCAGTATTTT. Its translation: CASSFSAGGATDTQYF.